The rows below give T cell receptor beta chains drawn from one sample of a study of T cell responses to AZD1222 COVID-19 vaccine. Some clones are missing from TCRdb's copy, which holds only in-frame ones; the method was immunoSEQ multiplex PCR. The profile covers over 100,000 clones, with 91% appearing a single time and less than 9.5% taken by the ten largest. The sample was peripheral blood, taken on day 0 of AZD1222 vaccination. The receptor set was obtained from an adult in good health. Both conserved end residues are part of each CDR3. Each record gives: V gene, D gene, J gene, clone size, CDR3 DNA, CDR3 protein. A D gene is named only where the DNA matches it firmly. Only part of the rows carry a size: once, few, many, or a class if the clone is expanded.

V: TRBV9; D: NA; J: TRBJ2-2; size: NA; DNA: TGTGCCAGCAGCGTTCGACCAGGGACCGCCACCGGGGAGCTGTTTTTT; CDR3: CASSVRPGTATGELFF
V: TRBV30; D: TRBD1; J: TRBJ1-1; size: NA; DNA: TGTGCCTGGAGTTACGGGACAGGGATCCCTGAAGCTTTCTTT; CDR3: CAWSYGTGIPEAFF
V: TRBV18; D: NA; J: TRBJ2-5; size: once; DNA: TGTGCCAGCTCACCACCGGGCCAAGAGACCCAGTACTTC; CDR3: CASSPPGQETQYF
V: TRBV18; D: TRBD2; J: TRBJ2-2; size: NA; DNA: TGTGCCAGCTCACCACTCTTCGTCGGCGGGAGGGCGAGCGGGGAGCTGTTTTTT; CDR3: CASSPLFVGGRASGELFF
V: TRBV5-1; D: NA; J: TRBJ2-2; size: NA; DNA: TGCGCCAGCAGGCTTCGGGGTCCCCCGAACACCGGGGAGCTGTTTTTT; CDR3: CASRLRGPPNTGELFF
V: TRBV12-5; D: NA; J: TRBJ1-5; size: NA; DNA: TGTGCTAGTGGTTTGCCGGCAGGAGATAATCAGCCCCAGCATTTT; CDR3: CASGLPAGDNQPQHF
V: TRBV10-3; D: NA; J: TRBJ2-2; size: NA; DNA: TGTGCCATCAGTGCCGGCGGCGGGGAGCTGTTTTTT; CDR3: CAISAGGGELFF
V: TRBV7-2; D: NA; J: TRBJ2-5; size: NA; DNA: TGTGCCAGCAGCTTCGGGTCCCGGAGAGAGACCCAGTACTTC; CDR3: CASSFGSRRETQYF
V: TRBV7-6; D: TRBD2; J: TRBJ2-2; size: NA; DNA: TGTGCCAGCAGCTTTCTGACTAGCGGGGACACCGGGGAGCTGTTTTTT; CDR3: CASSFLTSGDTGELFF
V: TRBV29-1; D: NA; J: TRBJ1-2; size: NA; DNA: TGCAGCGTTGAGAGACGCTATGGCTACACCTTC; CDR3: CSVERRYGYTF
V: TRBV30; D: NA; J: TRBJ1-2; size: NA; DNA: TGTGCCTGGAGTGTAGTCAGGGCAGTGCACACCTTC; CDR3: CAWSVVRAVHTF
V: TRBV7-2; D: NA; J: TRBJ2-5; size: NA; DNA: TGTGCCAGCAGCTTATACCCCCAGGGGTTCCCCCGGGCCCAGTACTTC; CDR3: CASSLYPQGFPRAQYF
V: TRBV7-8; D: NA; J: TRBJ1-2; size: NA; DNA: TGTGCCAGCAGCTTGGGAATACAAACTAACTATGGCTACACCTTC; CDR3: CASSLGIQTNYGYTF
V: TRBV6-5; D: NA; J: TRBJ2-2; size: NA; DNA: TGTGCCAGCAGTTTAAACACCGGGGAGCTGTTTTTT; CDR3: CASSLNTGELFF
V: TRBV18; D: NA; J: TRBJ2-3; size: NA; DNA: TGTGCCAGCTCACCAAGCACAGATACGCAGTATTTT; CDR3: CASSPSTDTQYF
V: TRBV2; D: NA; J: TRBJ2-5; size: NA; DNA: TGTGCCAGCAAGGGGGACCGGGGTGGAGAGACCCAGTACTTC; CDR3: CASKGDRGGETQYF
V: TRBV30; D: NA; J: TRBJ1-2; size: NA; DNA: TGTGCCTGGGACCGGCAGGGCCGTGGCTACACCTTC; CDR3: CAWDRQGRGYTF
V: TRBV9; D: NA; J: TRBJ1-6; size: NA; DNA: TGTGCCAGCAGCGTAGTGGACGGTAATTCACCCCTCCACTTT; CDR3: CASSVVDGNSPLHF
V: TRBV6-5; D: TRBD1; J: TRBJ1-5; size: NA; DNA: TGTGCCAGCAGTTCCGGGACAGGAAATCAGCCCCAGCATTTT; CDR3: CASSSGTGNQPQHF
V: TRBV29-1; D: NA; J: TRBJ1-2; size: NA; DNA: TGCAGCGTTGAAGGTGGGCAGGCCTATGGCTACACCTTC; CDR3: CSVEGGQAYGYTF
V: TRBV2; D: NA; J: TRBJ1-6; size: NA; DNA: TGTGCCAGCAGGAGCCCGGAACGGGGCTCACCCCTCCACTTT; CDR3: CASRSPERGSPLHF
V: TRBV5-1; D: TRBD2; J: TRBJ2-1; size: once; DNA: TGCGCCAGCAGCACCCGGGTTAGCGGGGTATACAATGAGCAGTTCTTC; CDR3: CASSTRVSGVYNEQFF
V: TRBV5-6; D: TRBD2; J: TRBJ2-7; size: NA; DNA: TGTGCCAGCAGCTCCACGTACGAAGGGACTAGCGGAACCTACGAGCAGTACTTC; CDR3: CASSSTYEGTSGTYEQYF
V: TRBV4-1; D: NA; J: TRBJ2-7; size: NA; DNA: TGCGCCAGCAGCCAAGGTATGGCGGGGGCCACCTACGAGCAGTACTTC; CDR3: CASSQGMAGATYEQYF
V: TRBV19; D: NA; J: TRBJ1-4; size: once; DNA: TGTGCCAGTAACCTAGGAGGACAGTCGAATGAAAAACTGTTTTTT; CDR3: CASNLGGQSNEKLFF
V: TRBV2; D: NA; J: TRBJ2-3; size: once; DNA: TGTGCCAGCGGAGGGTACGGAGCCACAGATACGCAGTATTTT; CDR3: CASGGYGATDTQYF
V: TRBV7-2; D: TRBD2; J: TRBJ2-5; size: NA; DNA: TGTGCCAGCAGCTTAGTAGGGCCCCAGTGGGGGGGGTACCAAGAGACCCAGTACTTC; CDR3: CASSLVGPQWGGYQETQYF
V: TRBV27; D: NA; J: TRBJ1-1; size: NA; DNA: TGTGCCAGCACGATTCAGGGCGGCACTGAAGCTTTCTTT; CDR3: CASTIQGGTEAFF
V: TRBV11-2; D: TRBD2; J: TRBJ2-1; size: NA; DNA: TGTGCCAGCAGCTTAGAGTCTAGCGGGGCGTGGAGGTCCGGGCGTGGGGAGCAGTTCTTC; CDR3: CASSLESSGAWRSGRGEQFF
V: TRBV5-8; D: NA; J: TRBJ1-5; size: NA; DNA: TGTGCCAGCAGCTTGGCTTCAGGGGAGGGCAATCAGCCCCAGCATTTT; CDR3: CASSLASGEGNQPQHF
V: TRBV18; D: NA; J: TRBJ1-1; size: once; DNA: TGTGCCAGCTCACCACCCTTCGGGGGTACTGAAGCTTTCTTT; CDR3: CASSPPFGGTEAFF
V: TRBV18; D: TRBD1; J: TRBJ1-1; size: once; DNA: TGTGCCAGCTCATTTGGACAGGGCGACACTGAAGCTTTCTTT; CDR3: CASSFGQGDTEAFF
V: TRBV9; D: NA; J: TRBJ2-1; size: NA; DNA: TGTGCCAGCAGCTTCAGGGGGGACCCAGGCAATGAGCAGTTCTTC; CDR3: CASSFRGDPGNEQFF